Presented here are 29 T cell receptor beta chains from one specimen sequenced in a study of beta chain features in type 1 diabetes. The sequenced template was cDNA made from the entire isolated RNA. Assay: immunoSEQ multiplex PCR; the TCRdb copy retains only in-frame clones and omits some. The profile shows hundreds of thousands of clones, 15% to 20% of them singletons. The material sequenced was naive CD4+ T cells from blood. The receptors were gathered from a woman between 18 and 29 years old in good health.

CDR3 nucleotides: TGCGCCAGCAGCCAAGTTAAGCGGGAGGGGGGCAATGAGCAGTTCTTC. It is translated as CASSQVKREGGNEQFF. The rearrangement uses TRBV4-1 and TRBJ2-1, with 10 bases aligning to TRBD2. Trimming removed 1 base from V and 6 bases from J; junction bases left unmatched: 6. The CDR3 contains 16 residues. The germline V gene has CDR1 MGHRA and CDR2 YSYEKL.

The chain uses TRBV28 and TRBJ2-3; no firm D call. The V gene's germline CDR1 is MDHEN and CDR2 SYDVKM. The CDR3 extends over 13 amino acids. V was pared by 5 bases and J by 6 bases, with 12 bases between. In DNA form, the CDR3 reads TGTGCCAGCAGTCCCGCTCGCCCGGATACGCAGTATTTT. As protein: CASSPARPDTQYF.

V and J are TRBV5-1 and TRBJ2-3; tentatively, D is TRBD2 (5 bases). V was pared by 0 bases and J by 4 bases, with 9 bases between. Per germline, CDR1 SGHRS and CDR2 YFSETQ. The CDR3 is 14 residues long. Here the CDR3 DNA reads TGCGCCAGCAGCTTGGACGGGATTTCAGATACGCAGTATTTT. It codes for CASSLDGISDTQYF.

CDR3 DNA: TGTGCCAGCAGCTTTAACACCGGGACGCCGGGATCCTACGAGCAGTACTTC. Its protein is CASSFNTGTPGSYEQYF. The chain carries TRBV5-6 and TRBJ2-7; perhaps D is TRBD1 or TRBD2 (5 bases each). This CDR3 comprises 17 residues. Germline V gene sequence: CDR1 SGHDT, CDR2 YYEEEE. V was pared by 2 bases and J by 1 base, with 19 bases between.

This clone has only a few counts. The genes are TRBV7-9 and TRBJ1-5, with TRBD1 matching 8 bases. J lost 7 bases, V lost 5 bases, and 7 bases had no gene match. CDR1 SEHNR and CDR2 FQNEAQ come from the germline V gene (reference sequence). The CDR3 is made up of 14 amino acids. For the CDR3, the DNA is TGTGCCAGCAGCAGTCAGGGGGCCTACCAGCCCCAGCATTTT. Translation gives CASSSQGAYQPQHF.

The rearrangement uses TRBV27 and TRBJ2-7; D is perhaps TRBD1 or TRBD2 (5 bases each). The V end lost 2 bases, the J end lost 2 bases, and 16 bases lay between the germline ends. Germline CDR1 reads MNHEY; CDR2 reads SMNVEV (reference sequence). The CDR3 totals 16 residues. The chain's CDR3 is CASSLRGPLNPYEQYF. Written as DNA, the CDR3 is TGTGCCAGCAGTTTAAGGGGACCGCTCAACCCCTACGAGCAGTACTTC.

The chain employs TRBV7-9 and TRBJ1-2, with D perhaps TRBD1 (5 bases). This CDR3 region has 13 residues. Deletions cut 5 bases from V and 3 bases from J, with 10 bases between. Germline CDR1 is SEHNR and CDR2 is FQNEAQ (reference sequence). The CDR3, as DNA: TGTGCCAGCAGCAAACAGGTGGACTATGGCTACACCTTC. Translated: CASSKQVDYGYTF.

This clone was seen more than once but under ten times. J is TRBJ2-5 and V is TRBV29-1; D gene unclear. The CDR3 spans 15 residues. The V and J ends lost 7 bases and 6 bases respectively, with 24 bases between them. The germline gives CDR1 SQVTM, CDR2 ANQGSEA. The CDR3 loop is CSGRASMLRWQTQYF. The CDR3 DNA is TGCAGCGGAAGGGCATCTATGCTACGGTGGCAGACCCAGTACTTC.

This clone showed up just a few times. V usage is TRBV18 and J usage is TRBJ1-5; unclear D gene. The CDR3 length is 13 residues. V gave up 4 bases and J gave up 3 bases, with 7 bases separating them. Germline CDR1 and CDR2: KGHSH and LQKENI. In DNA, the CDR3 is TGTGCCAGCTCACGGGATTTCAATCAGCCCCAGCATTTT. It yields the protein CASSRDFNQPQHF.

This clone was found a few times. This sequence joins TRBV7-9 and TRBJ2-1, with D maybe TRBD1 (6 bases). V lost 1 base and J 7 bases, leaving 20 bases between the germline ends. The CDR3 is 17 residues long. The germline V gene has CDR1 SEHNR and CDR2 FQNEAQ (reference sequence). This chain's CDR3 is CASSLGVGQGPWNEQFF. CDR3 sequence (DNA): TGTGCCAGCAGCTTAGGTGTTGGGCAGGGGCCTTGGAATGAGCAGTTCTTC.

This rearrangement joins TRBV27 to TRBJ1-4; a possible D gene is TRBD1 (6 bases). CDR1 and CDR2 (germline): MNHEY, SMNVEV (reference sequence). Trimming cost V 6 bases and J 4 bases, with 15 bases left between them. The CDR3 totals 15 residues. This chain's CDR3 is CASSTGNRGNEKLFF. For the CDR3, the DNA is TGTGCCAGCAGCACAGGGAACCGGGGTAATGAAAAACTGTTTTTT.

V is TRBV9 and J is TRBJ2-3, with D perhaps TRBD1 (6 bases). CDR1 and CDR2 (germline): SGDLS, YYNGEE. V gave up 4 bases and J gave up 6 bases, with 24 bases separating them. This CDR3 has 17 amino acids. The CDR3 sequence is CASSSLVGAPGRDTQYF. CDR3 sequence (DNA): TGTGCCAGCAGCTCCCTGGTGGGGGCCCCCGGTCGGGATACGCAGTATTTT.

The chain has TRBV6-5 and TRBJ1-1, with D maybe TRBD1 (5 bases). This CDR3 has 15 residues. Germline V gene sequence: CDR1 MNHEY, CDR2 SVGAGI. V dropped 5 bases and J dropped 3 bases, with 16 bases sitting between them. CDR3 amino acids: CASSALGAGDTEAFF. The CDR3 region has the DNA TGTGCCAGCAGTGCCCTCGGAGCGGGGGACACTGAAGCTTTCTTT.

The chain combines TRBV7-3 with TRBJ2-6; TRBD1 aligns across 10 bases. CDR1 SGHTA and CDR2 FQGTGA come from the germline V gene. Trimming took 4 bases from V and 2 from J; bases not matched to a gene: 2. CDR3 length: 16 residues. The CDR3 bases are TGTGCCAGCAGCTCCGGGACAGGGGCTGGGGCCAACGTCCTGACTTTC. Its translation is CASSSGTGAGANVLTF.

The chain uses TRBV27 and TRBJ2-7; D may match TRBD1 or TRBD2 (6 bases each). Trimming took 6 bases from V and 7 from J, leaving 19 bases between them. CDR1 and CDR2 from the germline V gene are MNHEY and SMNVEV (reference sequence). This CDR3 has 14 amino acids. The CDR3 DNA sequence: TGTGCCAGCAGCCGGACAGTGGGGAGGTGGGAGCAGTACTTC. It is translated as CASSRTVGRWEQYF.

As to this clone: The junction differs from germline at one of its ends, possibly a read error. The chain joins TRBV6-6 to TRBJ1-1; D is unclear. Germline V lookup: CDR1 MNHNY, CDR2 SVGAGI (reference sequence). The CDR3 totals 13 residues. This CDR3 reads CASSDSALPEAFF. Written as DNA, the CDR3 is TGTGCCAGCAGTGACTCGGCGTTACCTGAAGCTTTCTTT.

The gene calls are TRBV9 and TRBJ2-5; D is ambiguous. Germline V gene data show CDR1 as SGDLS and CDR2 as YYNGEE. The CDR3 is 13 residues long. Trimming removed 4 bases from V and 1 base from J, with 8 bases in between. The CDR3 DNA reads as TGTGCCAGCAGCCCCCAGTTCCAAGAGACCCAGTACTTC. Its translation: CASSPQFQETQYF.

This clone was observed a few times. The V call is TRBV19, the J call TRBJ2-3; TRBD1 agrees at 9 bases. The CDR3 totals 15 residues. Trimming cost V 5 bases and J 2 bases; bases outside gene matches: 5. Germline CDR1 is LNHDA and CDR2 is SQIVND (reference sequence). The CDR3, as DNA: TGTGCCAGTAGTTGGACAGGGGTGAACACAGATACGCAGTATTTT. It translates to CASSWTGVNTDTQYF.

V is TRBV4-1 and J is TRBJ1-4, with D hard to call. Trimming removed 1 base at V and 2 bases at J, with 8 bases between. This CDR3 spans 15 amino acids. Germline V gene lookup returns CDR1 MGHRA and CDR2 YSYEKL. CDR3 in amino acids: CASSQALYTNEKLFF. CDR3 nucleotides: TGCGCCAGCAGCCAAGCGCTGTATACTAATGAAAAACTGTTTTTT.

There are a few counts of this clone. The chain uses TRBV5-6 and TRBJ1-2; D unresolved. In germline, CDR1 is SGHDT, CDR2 YYEEEE. V lost 0 bases and J lost 7, with 10 bases in between. The CDR3 extends over 13 amino acids. CDR3 in DNA: TGTGCCAGCAGCTTGGGACGTTCGTTTGGCTACACCTTC. Protein product: CASSLGRSFGYTF.

This clone was seen a handful of times. V is TRBV19 and J is TRBJ1-4; D remains ambiguous. This CDR3 is built from 13 residues. V was trimmed by 6 bases and J by 7 bases, leaving 12 bases between them. The V gene's germline CDR1 is LNHDA and CDR2 SQIVND (reference sequence). Here the CDR3 DNA reads TGTGCCAGTAGGGAGGACCGGGGTGAAAAACTGTTTTTT. Protein product: CASREDRGEKLFF.

This clone has just a few counts. The genes are TRBV7-8 and TRBJ2-1, with 12 bases lining up with TRBD2. The V segment lost 5 bases and the J segment 1 base; nucleotides outside the gene matches: 9. There are 18 residues in the CDR3. CDR1 and CDR2 (germline): SGHVS, FQNEAQ. CDR3: CASSLRTSGKSSYNEQFF. As DNA, the CDR3 is TGTGCCAGCAGCCTTCGGACTAGCGGGAAGTCTTCCTACAATGAGCAGTTCTTC.

This clone has just a few counts. The sample has other DNA sequences that encode this CDR3 too. The rearrangement joins TRBV23-1 to TRBJ2-1; TRBD1 aligns across 10 bases. TRBV23-1 is labeled an ORF, and its function is uncertain. This CDR3 region has 16 residues. The V segment lost 9 bases and the J segment 1 base; nucleotides outside the gene matches: 9. The DNA for the CDR3 is TGCGCCAGACCGAGGGACAGGGGCCTGTCCTACAATGAGCAGTTCTTC. It encodes CARPRDRGLSYNEQFF.

The V and J genes are TRBV6-6 and TRBJ2-5; 8 bases are a match to TRBD2. After removal of 6 bases from V and 5 bases from J, the junction contained 11 bases not matched to a gene. Germline CDR1 MNHNY, CDR2 SVGAGI (reference sequence). This CDR3 is 15 amino acids long. As DNA, the CDR3 is TGTGCCAGCAGCACCACTAGCGGAGGGAGGGAGACCCAGTACTTC. It specifies CASSTTSGGRETQYF.

This clone was counted a few times. The gene calls are TRBV7-2 and TRBJ1-2; TRBD1 is a possible D gene (6 bases). The germline V gene encodes CDR1 SGHTA and CDR2 FQGNSA. There are 16 residues in the CDR3. Trimming removed 5 bases from V and 1 base from J, with 17 bases in between. The CDR3 is CASSPRAARGNYGYTF. The DNA of the CDR3 is TGTGCCAGCAGCCCCCGGGCCGCCAGGGGTAACTATGGCTACACCTTC.

This clone was seen more than once but under ten times. The chain has TRBV10-3 and TRBJ2-7; 7 bases agree with TRBD2. With 0 bases clipped from V and 6 bases from J, the junction kept 11 bases outside the gene matches. The CDR3 is made up of 16 amino acids. Germline V CDR1 and CDR2: ENHRY, SYGVKD. CDR3 loop: CAISESLALTLSEQYF. The CDR3 region has the DNA TGTGCCATCAGTGAGTCACTAGCGTTAACGCTCAGCGAGCAGTACTTC.

About this clone itself: Other DNA sequences in the sample encode the same CDR3. The rearrangement joins TRBV28 to TRBJ2-7; D is ambiguous. CDR1 and CDR2 from the germline V gene are MDHEN and SYDVKM. The CDR3 sequence is 14 residues long. The ends were cut back, 2 bases at V and 0 bases at J, with 8 bases in the middle. The CDR3 DNA sequence: TGTGCCAGCAGTTTAAGTGGCAGCTCCTACGAGCAGTACTTC. Its protein product is CASSLSGSSYEQYF.

CDR3 sequence (DNA): TGTGCCAGCAGCGCCGACAGGGTGGGGGATCAGCCCCAGCATTTT. Protein sequence: CASSADRVGDQPQHF. The rearrangement uses TRBV7-9 and TRBJ1-5, with TRBD1 identical over 7 bases. The CDR3 has 15 residues. V dropped 5 bases and J dropped 5; count of bases not matched to a gene: 9. The germline V gene encodes CDR1 SEHNR and CDR2 FQNEAQ (reference sequence). The full variable domain, in which reference TRBV7-9 and TRBJ1-5 provide the parts outside the CDR3, is DTGVSQNPRHKITKRGQNVTFRCDPISEHNRLYWYRQTLGQGPEFLTYFQNEAQLEKSRLLSDRFSAERPKGSFSTLEIQRTEQGDSAMYLCASSADRVGDQPQHFGDGTRLSIL.

The gene calls are TRBV4-2 and TRBJ2-7, with 7 bases lining up with TRBD1. V lost 0 bases, J lost 6 bases, and 11 bases stayed unmatched. The CDR3 sequence is 16 residues long. CDR1 LGHNA and CDR2 YNFKEQ come from the germline V gene. CDR3 region: CASSQDLRQGWSEQYF. The CDR3 DNA sequence: TGTGCCAGCAGCCAAGATTTGAGACAGGGTTGGTCCGAGCAGTACTTC.